The source of this T cell receptor (beta chain) is a study of blood T cell repertoires in COVID-19. TCRdb keeps only in-frame clones here, not all; method: immunoSEQ multiplex PCR. The repertoire holds about 130,000 clones, with approximately 83% as singletons. The ends were cut back, 2 bases at V and 1 base at J, with 12 bases in the middle. CDR1 and CDR2 from the germline V gene are SGHNT and YYREEE (reference sequence). CDR3 length: 16 residues. Specimen: peripheral blood. The chain is built from TRBV5-4 and TRBJ2-2; D might be TRBD2 (6 bases). The sequence derives from a man older than 75 with active or convalescent COVID-19. The CDR3 is CASSLSSGRNTGELFF. For the CDR3, the DNA is TGTGCCAGCAGCTTAAGTAGCGGAAGGAACACCGGGGAGCTGTTTTTT.